Sequencing of this T cell receptor (beta chain) was carried out in a study of blood T cell repertoires in COVID-19 (dated by TCRdb to 2020 to 2022). Study-wide context: Samples covering the acute and convalescent phases of COVID-19 were provided by collaborators in the United States, Italy and Spain. The material from the prospective study consisted of cDNA or gDNA derived from T cells, B-cell-depleted T cells, or PBMCs. The dataset comprised deeply sampled blood TCRbeta repertoires from subjects exposed to, actively infected with, or recovered from COVID-19. A freely available public database, intended as a resource for researchers studying the immune response to SARS-CoV-2, is where the repertoires were released. The samples were drawn from two sources: the first 160 participants of the ongoing ImmuneRACE study, and about 1,300 subjects contributed by 6 global collaborators. Sample metadata almost always included a de-identified subject ID, COVID-19 status, age in years and sex. HLA class I and class II types, where available, came from metadata supplied by the sample provider rather than from assay-based typing.

Concerning this clone: Its antigen is not yet known. One base away there is no much larger clone; base qualities are not given.

The immunoSEQ Assay, a bias-controlled multiplex PCR, was used to amplify TCRbeta CDR3 regions from genomic DNA. From the authors' description of their analysis: The number of nucleated cells in each sample was estimated by amplification of reference gene primers within the assay. Sequence reads were collapsed and filtered to measure the absolute abundance of every unique TCRbeta CDR3 rearrangement. Productive Simpson clonality was computed per sample as the square root of Simpson's diversity index over productive rearrangements. The source is immuneACCESS, and TCRdb retained only in-frame sequences with V and J called. Part of the clones is not carried over; for the studies checked, unresolved V genes explain less than half of this, and the remainder is unexplained. V and J calls and clone size come straight from that table; D and trimming were deduced from the DNA. This sample has approximately 270,000 clones in its table, and around 88% of those were observed once. The ten largest make up 1.2% to 1.5% of the sample.

Each collaborating institution followed its own protocols to collect whole blood in K2EDTA tubes. For TCRbeta analysis, collaborators shipped samples as frozen whole blood, isolated PBMCs, or DNA extracted from either of those sample types. The full study reports these points: Clinical and demographic metadata were provided uncurated, with the amount varying by source and participant.

V is cut back by 6 bases and J by 4 bases, with 11 bases in the junction unmatched. The CDR3 has 15 amino acids, counting the end cysteine and phenylalanine. Only the CDR3 DNA is retained, 45 bases long and in frame from the first base. Taken from the germline V gene, the CDR1 and CDR2 loops are MGHDK and SYGVNS. The chain employs TRBV25-1 and TRBJ1-2; the junction holds 7 bases that match TRBD1. Sequenced: peripheral blood. The sequence was collected from an elderly man with acute or convalescent COVID-19. The DNA is TGTGCCAGCAGGCCTACCAATGCAGGGGGCTATGGCTACACCTTC. Its translation is CASRPTNAGGYGYTF.